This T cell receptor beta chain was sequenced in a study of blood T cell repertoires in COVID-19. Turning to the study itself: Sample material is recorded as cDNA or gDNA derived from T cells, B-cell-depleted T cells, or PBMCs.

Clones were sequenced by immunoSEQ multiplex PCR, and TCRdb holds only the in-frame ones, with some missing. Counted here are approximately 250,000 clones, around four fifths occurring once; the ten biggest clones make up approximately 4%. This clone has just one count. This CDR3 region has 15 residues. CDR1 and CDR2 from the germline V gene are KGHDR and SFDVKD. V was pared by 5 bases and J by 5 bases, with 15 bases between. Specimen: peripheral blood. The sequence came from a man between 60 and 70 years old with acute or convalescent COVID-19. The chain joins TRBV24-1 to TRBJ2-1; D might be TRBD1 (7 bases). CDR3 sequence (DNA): TGTGCCACCAGTGTAGGAGGGGGCGTGAACAATGAGCAGTTCTTC. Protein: CATSVGGGVNNEQFF.